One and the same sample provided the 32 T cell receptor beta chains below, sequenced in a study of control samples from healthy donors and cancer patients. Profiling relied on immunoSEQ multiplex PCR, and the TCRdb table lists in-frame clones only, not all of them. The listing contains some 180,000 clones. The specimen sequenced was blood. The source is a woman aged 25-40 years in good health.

The CDR3 nucleotides read TGTGCCAGCAGTTTTCATGCGGGCTCAAGTGGCTACACCTTC. Residues: CASSFHAGSSGYTF. The chain links TRBV27 to TRBJ1-2; D is unresolved. Germline CDR1 and CDR2: MNHEY and SMNVEV (reference sequence). V was shortened by 3 bases and J by 7 bases, with 15 bases between the two germline ends. The CDR3 spans 14 residues.

The CDR3 DNA reads TGCGCCAGCAGCTTGGAGGTCTCAGTATCTGGCTACACCTTC. Its translation: CASSLEVSVSGYTF. V is TRBV5-1 and J is TRBJ1-2; D call uncertain. Germline CDR1 and CDR2: SGHRS and YFSETQ. The CDR3 runs to 14 residues. V lost 0 bases and J lost 7, with 13 bases in between.

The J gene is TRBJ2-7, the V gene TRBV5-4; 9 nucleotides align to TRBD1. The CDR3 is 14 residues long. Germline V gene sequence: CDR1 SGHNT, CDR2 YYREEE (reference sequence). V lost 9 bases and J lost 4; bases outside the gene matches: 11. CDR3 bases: TGTGCCACCGCTCCCGGGACAGGGAATTACGAGCAGTACTTC. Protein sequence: CATAPGTGNYEQYF. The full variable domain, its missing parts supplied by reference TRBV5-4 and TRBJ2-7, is ETGVTQSPTHLIKTRGQQVTLRCSSQSGHNTVSWYQQALGQGPQFIFQYYREEENGRGNFPPRFSGLQFPNYSSELNVNALELDDSALYLCATAPGTGNYEQYFGPGTRLTVT.

The CDR3 sequence is CASRWQGDNYGYTF. CDR3 coding DNA: TGTGCCAGCAGATGGCAGGGGGATAACTATGGCTACACCTTC. V usage is TRBV6-5 and J usage is TRBJ1-2; TRBD1 matches at 7 bases. Germline V gene sequence: CDR1 MNHEY, CDR2 SVGAGI. This CDR3 contains 14 residues. V dropped 6 bases and J dropped 1; count of bases not matched to a gene: 5.

DNA for the CDR3: TGTGCCATCAGTCTGAGGGAGGAGGGTTCGGATACGCAGTATTTT. Translated: CAISLREEGSDTQYF. The chain employs TRBV10-3 and TRBJ2-3; a weak D match, TRBD2 (6 bases). Trimming removed 5 bases at V and 6 bases at J, with 18 bases between. There are 15 residues in the CDR3. Germline CDR1 and CDR2: ENHRY and SYGVKD.

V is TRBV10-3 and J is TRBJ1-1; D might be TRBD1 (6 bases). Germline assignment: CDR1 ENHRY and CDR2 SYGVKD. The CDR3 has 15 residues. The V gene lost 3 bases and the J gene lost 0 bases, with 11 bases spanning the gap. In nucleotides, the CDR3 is TGTGCCATCAGTGAAAACAGGGAGTTGAACACTGAAGCTTTCTTT. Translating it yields CAISENRELNTEAFF.

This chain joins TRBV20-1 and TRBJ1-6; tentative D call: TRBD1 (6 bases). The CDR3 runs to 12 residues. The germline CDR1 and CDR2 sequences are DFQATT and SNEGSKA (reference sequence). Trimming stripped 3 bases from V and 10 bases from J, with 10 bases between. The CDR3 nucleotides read TGCAGTGCTAGTCCGGGACACTCACCCCTCCACTTT. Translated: CSASPGHSPLHF.

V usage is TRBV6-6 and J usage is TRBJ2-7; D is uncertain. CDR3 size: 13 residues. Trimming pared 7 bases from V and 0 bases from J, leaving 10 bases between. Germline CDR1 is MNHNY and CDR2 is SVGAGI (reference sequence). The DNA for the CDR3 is TGTGCCAGCACCTATACCAGCTCCTACGAGCAGTACTTC. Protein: CASTYTSSYEQYF.

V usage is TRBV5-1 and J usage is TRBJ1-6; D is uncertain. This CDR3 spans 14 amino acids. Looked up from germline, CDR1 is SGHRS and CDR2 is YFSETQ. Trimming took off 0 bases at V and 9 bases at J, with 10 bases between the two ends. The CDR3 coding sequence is TGCGCCAGCAGCTTGGCGGGTCTGGGTTCACCCCTCCACTTT. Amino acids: CASSLAGLGSPLHF.

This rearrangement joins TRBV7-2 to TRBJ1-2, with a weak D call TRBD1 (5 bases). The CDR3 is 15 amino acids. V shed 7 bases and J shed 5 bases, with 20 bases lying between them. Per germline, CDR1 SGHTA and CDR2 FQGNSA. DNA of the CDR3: TGTGCCAGCACATTTGGGGCTTCGGGGTTATATGGCTACACCTTC. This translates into CASTFGASGLYGYTF.

The CDR3 spells CASSLAGGEKLFF. DNA for the CDR3: TGTGCCAGCAGCTTAGCAGGGGGTGAAAAACTGTTTTTT. The chain couples TRBV7-9 to TRBJ1-4; tentatively, D is TRBD1 (6 bases). The CDR3 totals 13 residues. The V gene's germline CDR1 is SEHNR and CDR2 FQNEAQ (reference sequence). V gave up 0 bases and J gave up 7 bases, with 6 bases separating them.

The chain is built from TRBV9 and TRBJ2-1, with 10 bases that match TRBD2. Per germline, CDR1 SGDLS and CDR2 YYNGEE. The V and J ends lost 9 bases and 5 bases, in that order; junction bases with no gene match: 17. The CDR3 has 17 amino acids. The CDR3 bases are TGTGCCACACATAGGGCTAGCGGGAGCAAAAGGAACAATGAGCAGTTCTTC. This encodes CATHRASGSKRNNEQFF.

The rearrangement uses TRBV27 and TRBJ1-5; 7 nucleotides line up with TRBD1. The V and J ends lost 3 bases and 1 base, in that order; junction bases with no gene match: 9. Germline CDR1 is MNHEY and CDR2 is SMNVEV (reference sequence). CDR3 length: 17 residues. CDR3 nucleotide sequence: TGTGCCAGCAGTTTGTACGGACAGGCCCTGAGCAATCAGCCCCAGCATTTT. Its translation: CASSLYGQALSNQPQHF.

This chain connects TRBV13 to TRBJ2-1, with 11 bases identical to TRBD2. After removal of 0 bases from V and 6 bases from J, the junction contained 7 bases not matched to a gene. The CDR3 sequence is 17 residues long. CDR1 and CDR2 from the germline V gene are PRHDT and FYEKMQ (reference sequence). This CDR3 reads CASSLGGGSGGANEQFF. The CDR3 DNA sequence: TGTGCCAGCAGCTTAGGTGGTGGTAGCGGGGGGGCCAATGAGCAGTTCTTC.

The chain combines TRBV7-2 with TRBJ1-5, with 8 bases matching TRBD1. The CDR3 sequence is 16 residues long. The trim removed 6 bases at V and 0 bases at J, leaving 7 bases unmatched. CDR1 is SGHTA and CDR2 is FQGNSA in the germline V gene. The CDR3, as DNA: TGTGCCAGCAGTACGGACAGGGTGTATAGCAATCAGCCCCAGCATTTT. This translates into CASSTDRVYSNQPQHF.

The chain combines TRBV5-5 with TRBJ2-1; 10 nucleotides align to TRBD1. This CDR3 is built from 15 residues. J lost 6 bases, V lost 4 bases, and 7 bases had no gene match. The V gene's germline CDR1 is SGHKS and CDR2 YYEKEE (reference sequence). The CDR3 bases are TGTGCCAGCAGCCTAGGACAGGGGGTAGGCAATGAGCAGTTCTTC. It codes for CASSLGQGVGNEQFF.

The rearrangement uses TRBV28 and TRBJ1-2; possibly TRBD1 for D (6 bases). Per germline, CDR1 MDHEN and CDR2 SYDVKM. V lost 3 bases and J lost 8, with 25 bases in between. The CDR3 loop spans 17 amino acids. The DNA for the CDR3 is TGTGCCAGCAGTTTGCTCGGACAGACCCAGACCGGTCGGGGCTACACCTTC. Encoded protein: CASSLLGQTQTGRGYTF.

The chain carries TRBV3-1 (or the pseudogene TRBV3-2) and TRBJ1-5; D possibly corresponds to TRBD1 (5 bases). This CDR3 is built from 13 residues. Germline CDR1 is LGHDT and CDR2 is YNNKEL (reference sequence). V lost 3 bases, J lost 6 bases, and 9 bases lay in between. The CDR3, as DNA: TGTGCCAGCAGCCAGTTAAGGGGTCAGCCCCAGCATTTT. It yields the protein CASSQLRGQPQHF.

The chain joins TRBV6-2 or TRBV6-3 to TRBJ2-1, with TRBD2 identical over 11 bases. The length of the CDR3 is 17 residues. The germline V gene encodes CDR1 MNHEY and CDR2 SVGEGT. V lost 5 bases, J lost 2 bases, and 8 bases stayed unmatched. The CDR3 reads CASSATGSGGAYNEQFF. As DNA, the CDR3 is TGTGCCAGCAGTGCAACCGGTAGCGGGGGGGCCTACAATGAGCAGTTCTTC.

CDR3 sequence (DNA): TGTGCCAGCAGTGAGCGAATAGCCAAAAACATTCAGTACTTC. The encoded protein is CASSERIAKNIQYF. The rearrangement uses TRBV2 and TRBJ2-4; no definite D call. V was clipped by 3 bases and J by 0 bases, with 6 bases between them. The V gene's germline CDR1 is SNHLY and CDR2 FYNNEI. The CDR3 length is 14 residues.

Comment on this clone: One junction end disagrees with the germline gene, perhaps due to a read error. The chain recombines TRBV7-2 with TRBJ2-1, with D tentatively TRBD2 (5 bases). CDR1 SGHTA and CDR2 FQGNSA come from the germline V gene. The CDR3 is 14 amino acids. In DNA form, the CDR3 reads TGTGCCAGCAGCCTAGCAAGCGTAAACAATGAGCAGTTCTTC. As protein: CASSLASVNNEQFF.

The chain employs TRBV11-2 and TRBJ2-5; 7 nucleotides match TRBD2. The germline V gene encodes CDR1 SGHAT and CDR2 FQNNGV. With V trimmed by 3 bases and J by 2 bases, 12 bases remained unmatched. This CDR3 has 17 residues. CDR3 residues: CASSFWGVGGGQETQYF. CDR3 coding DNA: TGTGCCAGCAGCTTTTGGGGGGTTGGGGGGGGACAAGAGACCCAGTACTTC.

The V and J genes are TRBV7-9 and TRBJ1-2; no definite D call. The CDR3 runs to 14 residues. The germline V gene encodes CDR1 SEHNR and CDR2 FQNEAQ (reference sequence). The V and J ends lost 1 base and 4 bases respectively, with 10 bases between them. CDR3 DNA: TGTGCCAGCAGCTTAGAGGTCAGAATCTATGGCTACACCTTC. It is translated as CASSLEVRIYGYTF.

CDR3 protein: CASRGTAYFEKLFF. The CDR3 nucleotides read TGTGCCAGCAGGGGGACAGCCTATTTTGAAAAACTGTTTTTT. V gene TRBV6-5 combines with J gene TRBJ1-4; TRBD1 matches 7 bases. Germline-derived CDR1 and CDR2 are MNHEY and SVGAGI. V was pared by 6 bases and J by 7 bases, with 8 bases of the junction left unmatched. CDR3 length: 14 amino acids.

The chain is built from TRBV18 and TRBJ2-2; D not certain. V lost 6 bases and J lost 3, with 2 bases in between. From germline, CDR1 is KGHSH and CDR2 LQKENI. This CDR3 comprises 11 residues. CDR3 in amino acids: CASSDTGELFF. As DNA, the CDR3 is TGTGCCAGCTCCGACACCGGGGAGCTGTTTTTT.

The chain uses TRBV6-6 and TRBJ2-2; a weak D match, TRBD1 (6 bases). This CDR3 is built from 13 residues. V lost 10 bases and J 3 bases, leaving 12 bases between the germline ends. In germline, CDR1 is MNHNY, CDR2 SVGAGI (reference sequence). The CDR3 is CATSRQDTGELFF. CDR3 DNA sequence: TGTGCCACCTCGAGACAGGACACCGGGGAGCTGTTTTTT.

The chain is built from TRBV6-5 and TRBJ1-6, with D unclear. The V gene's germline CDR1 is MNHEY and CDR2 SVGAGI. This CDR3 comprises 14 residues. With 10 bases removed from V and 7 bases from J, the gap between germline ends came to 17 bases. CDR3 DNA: TGTGCCACCCACCAGAGGAGTTTCAATTCACCCCTCCACTTT. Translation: CATHQRSFNSPLHF.

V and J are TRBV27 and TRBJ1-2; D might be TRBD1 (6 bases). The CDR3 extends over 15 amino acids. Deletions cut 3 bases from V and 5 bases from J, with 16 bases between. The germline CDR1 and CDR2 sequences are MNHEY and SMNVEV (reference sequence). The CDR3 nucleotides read TGTGCCAGCAGTTTTCGGGGGGGCTCGAGGTATGGCTACACCTTC. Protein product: CASSFRGGSRYGYTF.

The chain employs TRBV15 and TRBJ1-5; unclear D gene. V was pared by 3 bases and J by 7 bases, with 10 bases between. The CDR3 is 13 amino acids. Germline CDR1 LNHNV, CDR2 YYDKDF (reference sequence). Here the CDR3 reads CATSRRGLQPQHF. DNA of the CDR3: TGTGCCACCAGCAGGCGGGGTTTACAGCCCCAGCATTTT.

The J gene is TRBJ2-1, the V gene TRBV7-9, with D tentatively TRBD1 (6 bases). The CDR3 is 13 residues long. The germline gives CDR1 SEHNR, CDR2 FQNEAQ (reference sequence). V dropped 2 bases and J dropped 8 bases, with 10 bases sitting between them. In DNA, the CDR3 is TGTGCCAGCAGCTTAAACAGGGTGCATGAGCAGTTCTTC. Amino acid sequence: CASSLNRVHEQFF.

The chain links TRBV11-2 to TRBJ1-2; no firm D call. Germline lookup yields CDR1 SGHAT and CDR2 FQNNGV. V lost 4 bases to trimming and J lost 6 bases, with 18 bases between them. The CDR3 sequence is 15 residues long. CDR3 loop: CASSSVRSGPHGYTF. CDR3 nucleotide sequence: TGTGCCAGCAGCTCCGTTAGGAGCGGCCCTCATGGCTACACCTTC.

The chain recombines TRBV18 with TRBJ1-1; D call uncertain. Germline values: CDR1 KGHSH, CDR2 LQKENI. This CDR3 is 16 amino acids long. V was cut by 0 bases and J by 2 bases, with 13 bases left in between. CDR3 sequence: CASSPPGGLGNTEAFF. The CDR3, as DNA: TGTGCCAGCTCACCACCGGGTGGATTGGGAAACACTGAAGCTTTCTTT.